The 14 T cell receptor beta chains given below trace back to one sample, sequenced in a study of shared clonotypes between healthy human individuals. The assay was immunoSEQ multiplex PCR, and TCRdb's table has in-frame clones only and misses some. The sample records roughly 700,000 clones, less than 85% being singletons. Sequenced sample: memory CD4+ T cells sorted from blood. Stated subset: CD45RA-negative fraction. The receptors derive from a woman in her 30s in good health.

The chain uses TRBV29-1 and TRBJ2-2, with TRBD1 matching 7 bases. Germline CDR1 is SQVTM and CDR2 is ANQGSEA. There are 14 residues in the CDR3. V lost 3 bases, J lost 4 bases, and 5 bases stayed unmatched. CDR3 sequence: CSVDGPGGTGELFF. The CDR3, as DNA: TGCAGCGTTGATGGTCCAGGGGGCACCGGGGAGCTGTTTTTT.

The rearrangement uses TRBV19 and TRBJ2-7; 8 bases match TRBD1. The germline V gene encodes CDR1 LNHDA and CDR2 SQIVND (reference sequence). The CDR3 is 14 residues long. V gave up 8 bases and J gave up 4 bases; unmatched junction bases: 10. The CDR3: CASRDRPGPYEQYF. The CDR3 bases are TGTGCCAGTCGGGACAGGCCAGGACCATACGAGCAGTACTTC.

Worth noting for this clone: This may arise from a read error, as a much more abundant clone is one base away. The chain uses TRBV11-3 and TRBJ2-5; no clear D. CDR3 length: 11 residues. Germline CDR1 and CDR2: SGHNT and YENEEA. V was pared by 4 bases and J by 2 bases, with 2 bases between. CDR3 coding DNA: TGTGCCAGCAGCTCACAAGAGACCCAGTACTTC. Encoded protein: CASSSQETQYF.

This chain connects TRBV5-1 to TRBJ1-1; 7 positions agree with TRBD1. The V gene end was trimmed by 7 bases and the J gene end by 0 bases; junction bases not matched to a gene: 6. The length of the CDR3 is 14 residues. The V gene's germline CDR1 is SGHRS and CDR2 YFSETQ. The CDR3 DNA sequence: TGCGCCAGCTCCAGGGGGGGGTTGAACACTGAAGCTTTCTTT. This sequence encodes CASSRGGLNTEAFF.

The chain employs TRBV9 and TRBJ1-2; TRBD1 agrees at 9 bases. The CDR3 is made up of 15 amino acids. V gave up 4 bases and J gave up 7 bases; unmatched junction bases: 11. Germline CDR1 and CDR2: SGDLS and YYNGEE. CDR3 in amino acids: CASSKAPTGGGGYTF. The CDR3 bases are TGTGCCAGCAGCAAAGCCCCGACAGGGGGAGGTGGCTACACCTTC. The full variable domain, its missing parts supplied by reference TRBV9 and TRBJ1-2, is DSGVTQTPKHLITATGQRVTLRCSPRSGDLSVYWYQQSLDQGLQFLIQYYNGEERAKGNILERFSAQQFPDLHSELNLSSLELGDSALYFCASSKAPTGGGGYTFGSGTRLTVV.

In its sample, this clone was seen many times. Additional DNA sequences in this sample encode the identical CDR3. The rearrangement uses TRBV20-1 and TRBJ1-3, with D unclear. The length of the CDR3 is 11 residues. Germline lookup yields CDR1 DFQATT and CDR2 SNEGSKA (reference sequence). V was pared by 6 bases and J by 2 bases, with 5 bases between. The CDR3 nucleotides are TGCAGTGCAGGAGCTGGAAACACCATATATTTT. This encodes CSAGAGNTIYF.

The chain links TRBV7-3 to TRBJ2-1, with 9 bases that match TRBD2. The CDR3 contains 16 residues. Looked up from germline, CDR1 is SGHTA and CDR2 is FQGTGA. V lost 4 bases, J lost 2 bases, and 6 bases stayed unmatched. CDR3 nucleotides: TGTGCCAGCAGCTCGCCAGCGGGAGGAGCCTACAATGAGCAGTTCTTC. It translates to CASSSPAGGAYNEQFF.

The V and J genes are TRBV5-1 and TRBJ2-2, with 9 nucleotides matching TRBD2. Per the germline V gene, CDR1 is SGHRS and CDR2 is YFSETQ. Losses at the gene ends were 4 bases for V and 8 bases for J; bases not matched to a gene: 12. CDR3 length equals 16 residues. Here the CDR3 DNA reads TGCGCCAGCAGCATACCTAGCGGGACTAGAACAGGGGAGCTGTTTTTT. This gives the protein CASSIPSGTRTGELFF.

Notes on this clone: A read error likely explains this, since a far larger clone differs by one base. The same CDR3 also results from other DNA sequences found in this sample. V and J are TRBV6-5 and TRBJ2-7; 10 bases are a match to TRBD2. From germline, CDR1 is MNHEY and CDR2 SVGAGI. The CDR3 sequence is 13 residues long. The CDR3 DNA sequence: TGTGCCAGCAGGAAGCGGGAGGGCTACGAGCAATACTTC. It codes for CASRKREGYEQYF.

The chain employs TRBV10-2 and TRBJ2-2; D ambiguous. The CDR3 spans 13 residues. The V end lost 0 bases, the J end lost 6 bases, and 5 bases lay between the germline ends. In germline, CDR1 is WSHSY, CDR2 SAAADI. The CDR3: CASSESAPGELFF. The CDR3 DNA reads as TGCGCCAGCAGTGAGTCGGCTCCCGGGGAGCTGTTTTTT.

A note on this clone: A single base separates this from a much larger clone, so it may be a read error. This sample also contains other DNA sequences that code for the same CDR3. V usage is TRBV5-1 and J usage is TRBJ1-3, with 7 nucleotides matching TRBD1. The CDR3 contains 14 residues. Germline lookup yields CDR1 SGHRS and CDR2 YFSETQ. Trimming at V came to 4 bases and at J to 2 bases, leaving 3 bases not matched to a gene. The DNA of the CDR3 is TGCGCCAGCAGCGCGGGGACAGCTGGAAACACCATATATTTT. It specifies CASSAGTAGNTIYF.

The CDR3 spells CASSFVPPLGSLYNEQFF. CDR3 bases: TGTGCCAGCAGCTTTGTTCCTCCCCTCGGCTCTCTCTACAATGAGCAGTTCTTC. This chain uses TRBV11-2 with TRBJ2-1; D remains ambiguous. Germline CDR1 is SGHAT and CDR2 is FQNNGV. V gave up 3 bases and J gave up 3 bases, with 21 bases separating them. The length of the CDR3 is 18 residues.

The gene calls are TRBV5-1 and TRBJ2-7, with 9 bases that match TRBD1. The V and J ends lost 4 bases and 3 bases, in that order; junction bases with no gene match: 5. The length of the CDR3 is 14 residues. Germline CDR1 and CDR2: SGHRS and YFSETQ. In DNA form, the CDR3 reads TGCGCCAGCAGCCTCGGGACAGGGAACTACGAGCAGTACTTC. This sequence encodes CASSLGTGNYEQYF.

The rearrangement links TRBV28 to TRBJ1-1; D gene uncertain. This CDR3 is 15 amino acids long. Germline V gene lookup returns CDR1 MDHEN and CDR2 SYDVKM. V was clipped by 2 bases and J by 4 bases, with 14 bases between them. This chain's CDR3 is CASSLVLGPATEAFF. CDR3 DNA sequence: TGTGCCAGCAGTTTAGTCCTCGGGCCGGCCACTGAAGCTTTCTTT.